These 17 T cell receptor beta chains originate from one sample sequenced in a study of identical twins. TCRdb re-called the 5' RACE reads through MiXCR, storing one row per CDR3 protein. The sample lists about 100,000 distinct CDR3 sequences, less than 6.5% occurring once. Sequenced material: memory T cells sorted from blood. Receptor source: a woman aged 50 to 60 in good health.

The genes are TRBV9 and TRBJ2-3; D call uncertain. Germline V gene sequence: CDR1 SGDLS, CDR2 YYNGEE. The CDR3 has 12 residues. Trimming stripped 0 bases from V and 4 bases from J, with 3 bases between. CDR3 loop: CASSVGADTQYF. CDR3 bases: TGTGCCAGCAGCGTAGGGGCAGATACGCAGTATTTT.

The table lists this clonotype with many counts. The chain combines TRBV9 with TRBJ1-6; D is ambiguous. The CDR3 spans 17 residues. Trimming took 3 bases from V and 3 from J, leaving 16 bases between them. Germline CDR1 SGDLS, CDR2 YYNGEE. The CDR3 DNA follows: TGTGCCAGCAGCGGCGGTCTGGGCCTCGGCTATAATTCACCCCTCCACTTT. It is translated as CASSGGLGLGYNSPLHF.

In the case of this clonotype: A clone one base away is much larger, so this may be a read error. This chain uses TRBV10-3 with TRBJ2-2; tentative D call: TRBD2 (6 bases). The CDR3 spans 14 residues. Germline assignment: CDR1 ENHRY and CDR2 SYGVKD. The CDR3 loop reads CAISGTPNTGELSF. The CDR3 DNA follows: TGTGCCATCAGCGGGACTCCGAACACCGGGGAGCTGTCTTTT.

This clonotype was picked up many times. The rearrangement uses TRBV12-3 or TRBV12-4 and TRBJ2-1; D may be TRBD1 or TRBD2 (5 bases each). V lost 6 bases and J lost 12, with 18 bases in between. The CDR3 extends over 13 amino acids. The CDR3 DNA follows: TGTGCCAGCAGAATTATTCCGGGACGACGGCAGTTCTTC. It encodes CASRIIPGRRQFF.

J is TRBJ1-2 and V is TRBV13; D gene uncertain. Germline CDR1 and CDR2: PRHDT and FYEKMQ (reference sequence). This CDR3 has 14 amino acids. The ends were cut back, 2 bases at V and 1 base at J, with 8 bases in the middle. CDR3 amino acids: CASSLLSSNYGYTF. As DNA, the CDR3 is TGTGCCAGCAGCTTACTATCCAGTAACTATGGCTACACCTTC.

This clonotype was detected a few times. V usage is TRBV20-1 and J usage is TRBJ1-5, with 7 nucleotides matching TRBD1. Germline assignment: CDR1 DFQATT and CDR2 SNEGSKA (reference sequence). CDR3 length: 15 residues. With V trimmed by 0 bases and J by 3 bases, 5 bases remained unmatched. CDR3 region: CSARDGGQVNQPQHF. The CDR3 DNA follows: TGCAGTGCTAGAGATGGTGGACAGGTCAATCAGCCCCAGCATTTT.

This clonotype was recorded at least ten times. This chain uses TRBV20-1 with TRBJ1-1; TRBD1 is a possible D gene (5 bases). V lost 0 bases, J lost 6 bases, and 14 bases lay in between. This CDR3 has 14 residues. The germline V gene has CDR1 DFQATT and CDR2 SNEGSKA (reference sequence). The CDR3 sequence: CSARDWQGSPEAFF. CDR3 bases: TGCAGTGCTAGAGATTGGCAGGGTAGCCCTGAAGCTTTCTTT.

This clonotype appeared a few times. The V and J genes are TRBV5-1 and TRBJ2-2; D unresolved. V lost 0 bases, J lost 7 bases, and 10 bases lay in between. This CDR3 contains 14 residues. The germline V gene encodes CDR1 SGHRS and CDR2 YFSETQ. For the CDR3, the DNA is TGCGCCAGCAGCTTGGGGCGTCGGGTCGGGGAGCTGTTTTTT. It is translated as CASSLGRRVGELFF.

At least ten counts were recorded for this clonotype. V gene TRBV5-1 combines with J gene TRBJ2-3; D unclear. CDR3 length: 11 amino acids. The V end was cut by 4 bases, the J end by 5 bases, with 5 bases between. Germline lookup yields CDR1 SGHRS and CDR2 YFSETQ. CDR3 region: CASSELDTQYF. The CDR3, as DNA: TGCGCCAGCAGCGAACTAGATACGCAGTATTTT.

This clonotype occurred many times. The chain uses TRBV3-1 and TRBJ2-1; D call uncertain. CDR3 length: 16 residues. Trimming pared 2 bases from V and 1 base from J, leaving 12 bases between. The germline V gene encodes CDR1 LGHDT and CDR2 YNNKEL (reference sequence). The CDR3 protein is CASSQYRHISYNEQFF. The CDR3 DNA follows: TGTGCCAGCAGCCAATATCGTCACATTTCCTACAATGAGCAGTTCTTC.

The table lists this clonotype with many counts. This chain connects TRBV5-6 to TRBJ1-5, with 8 bases identical to TRBD1. The CDR3 extends over 14 amino acids. V was clipped by 2 bases and J by 5 bases; unmatched bases: 3. CDR1 and CDR2 from the germline V gene are SGHDT and YYEEEE. This CDR3 reads CASSFTGGDQPQHF. The CDR3, as DNA: TGTGCCAGCAGCTTTACAGGGGGAGATCAGCCCCAGCATTTT.

This clonotype was counted many times. This chain links TRBV12-3 or TRBV12-4 with TRBJ2-1; no clear D. Trimming removed 7 bases at V and 0 bases at J, with 7 bases between. CDR3 length: 13 residues. DNA of the CDR3: TGTGCCAGCATCCTGAGCTCCTACAATGAGCAGTTCTTC. It is translated as CASILSSYNEQFF.

CDR3 DNA sequence: TGTGCCAGCACCTCCGGGACAGGAGACCAGCATTTT. Translation gives CASTSGTGDQHF. The J gene is TRBJ1-5, the V gene TRBV6-5, with TRBD1 matching over 8 bases. The CDR3 totals 12 residues. Per the germline V gene, CDR1 is MNHEY and CDR2 is SVGAGI. With 7 bases clipped from V and 12 bases from J, the junction kept 8 bases outside the gene matches.

This clonotype occurred many times. The rearrangement uses TRBV6-1 and TRBJ1-1; 7 bases map to TRBD1. CDR1 is MNHNS and CDR2 is SASEGT in the germline V gene. This CDR3 spans 14 amino acids. J gave up 6 bases and V 1 base, and 5 bases lay outside the gene matches. The CDR3 spells CASSEDTTGAEAFF. As DNA, the CDR3 is TGTGCCAGCAGTGAAGACACAACAGGGGCTGAAGCTTTCTTT.

J is TRBJ2-5 and V is TRBV19; TRBD2 matches at 10 bases. The CDR3 length is 16 residues. CDR1 is LNHDA, CDR2 SQIVND, per germline (reference sequence). Germline trimming cut 2 bases from V and 7 bases from J; bases unmatched to any gene: 10. CDR3: CASSISGRAEGGTQYF. For the CDR3, the DNA is TGTGCCAGTAGTATAAGCGGGAGGGCCGAGGGTGGGACCCAGTACTTC.

This clonotype has a count of ten or more. The CDR3 loop reads CSVVSNQGNEQFF. The CDR3 DNA reads TGCAGCGTTGTGTCCAACCAGGGGAATGAGCAGTTCTTC. The V gene is TRBV29-1, the J gene TRBJ2-1; tentative D call: TRBD1 (6 bases). The CDR3 contains 13 residues. Germline V gene sequence: CDR1 SQVTM, CDR2 ANQGSEA. Trimming stripped 4 bases from V and 7 bases from J, with 14 bases between.

This clonotype was seen many times. This rearrangement joins TRBV10-3 to TRBJ2-1; TRBD2 matches at 13 bases. CDR3 length: 16 residues. Germline assignment: CDR1 ENHRY and CDR2 SYGVKD. With 2 bases clipped from V and 7 bases from J, the junction kept 5 bases outside the gene matches. The CDR3 DNA reads TGTGCCATCAGTGAGCAATGGACTAGCGGGAGAAATGAGCAGTTCTTC. The encoded protein is CAISEQWTSGRNEQFF.